Detailed here is one TCR beta chain. The specificity of this receptor is unknown. No much larger clone exists at a distance of one base, and base qualities are not known. The sequencer was an Illumina NovaSeq 6000. cDNA libraries for TCRalpha and TCRbeta were prepared by 5'RACE using constant-segment primers, with sample barcodes and unique molecular identifiers added. RNA was extracted from every sample with Trizol reagent. Libraries were amplified in two PCR steps, with a second sample barcode and Illumina TruSeq adapters added in the second step. Sequencing of libraries was performed on an Illumina NovaSeq with 2 x 150 bp paired-end reads. The paper's processing steps were these. With migec v1.2.7, reads were demultiplexed and then collapsed into UMI-guided consensus sequences. Using mixcr v2.1.11, UMI consensuses were aligned to TRA and TRB V and J templates and then assembled into clonotypes. Clonotypes were classified as expanded or contracted when called significant by both edgeR and NoisET, with noise models trained on biological replicates. edgeR calls used a false discovery rate-adjusted p below 0.01 and a log2 fold-change threshold of 1. As an exploratory analysis of dynamics, max-normalized trajectories of the 1000 most abundant clonotypes were examined with PCA combined with hierarchical clustering. Separately sequenced CD4+ and CD8+ repertoires were used to assign the CD4 or CD8 phenotype of responding clones. The public reads were run again by TCRdb, first through fastp at Q25 and then through MiXCR, and only productive beta chains were kept. Every entry covers one CDR3 protein and lists the most common genes and DNA from its rows. The V and J calls here are based on TCRdb, not the publication. Across this sample there are under 300,000 distinct CDR3 sequences, with approximately 8.4% seen only once. The biggest ten clones account for approximately 23% of the sample.

The sample is drawn from a study of T-cell memory formation after mild COVID-19 listed by TCRdb under 2021. A note on the overall study: TCR sequence clusters from the two donors were found to be largely donor specific. T-cell clones expanding and contracting after mild COVID-19 in two donors were tracked by longitudinal TCRalpha and TCRbeta repertoire sequencing. Two young, previously healthy adult volunteers, one female and one male, were included in the cohort.

The full study reports these points: Contracting CD4+ clones turned up mainly in the CM and EM memory subsets, whereas EMRA was where CD8+ clones were enriched. SARS-CoV-2 specificity was not confirmed for the second-wave clones peaking on day 37. Only a couple of mild cases were covered by the study, and larger cohorts that include severe cases with pre-infection samples were considered necessary. Some responding clones were detected in pre-infection memory, suggesting pre-existing cross-reactive memory T cells joined the SARS-CoV-2 response. Clones that contracted from day 15 to 85 showed balanced CD4/CD8 phenotypes, whereas a second wave of clones that expanded from day 15 to 37 leaned towards CD4+.

Ficoll-Paque density gradient centrifugation was used to isolate PBMCs. From the cysteine through the phenylalanine, the CDR3 covers 14 amino acids. The retained sequence is limited to the CDR3, 42 bases, with the frame set at the first base. For CDR1 and CDR2, the germline V gene lists SGHRS and YFSETQ. Between the V and J ends, shortened by 1 base and 2 bases respectively, the junction contains 9 bases. The chain joins TRBV5-1 to TRBJ1-2; a weak D assignment points to TRBD1 (6 bases agree). Sample: PBMCs or a T cell subset sorted from them (not recorded which). The TCR comes from a man aged 18 to 29 who had mild COVID-19 (a few samples of this study predate the infection). The sample titles of this study are shuffled in the database, so cell type and time point are left out; the donor was told from shared clones. The sequenced DNA is TGCGCCAGCAGCTTGAACAGGGAGAACTATGGCTACACCTTC. This yields the protein CASSLNRENYGYTF.